The sequence of this T cell receptor (beta chain) was determined in a study of blood T cell repertoires in COVID-19. Measured with immunoSEQ multiplex PCR; TCRdb has only the in-frame clones, and not every one. Of about 250,000 clones in the sample, more than 75% were seen once. Trimming took off 0 bases at V and 7 bases at J, with 9 bases between the two ends. This CDR3 spans 13 amino acids. From germline, CDR1 is LGHDT and CDR2 YNNKEL (reference sequence). In terms of age and location, participants ranged from about 18 to 100 years and lived in about 25 US areas. The rearrangement joins TRBV3-1 (or the pseudogene TRBV3-2) to TRBJ1-1, with D uncertain. The sequenced sample consisted of PBMCs or T cells enriched from blood (not recorded which). The origin of this receptor is a man aged 40-55 years who had recovered from COVID-19. For the CDR3, the DNA is TGTGCCAGCAGCCAAGATTCGGGAATTGAAGCTTTCTTT. Protein: CASSQDSGIEAFF.